This section outlines one T cell receptor beta chain sequence together with its context. Its specificity is not known. Here immunoSEQ multiplex PCR was the method, and the copy in TCRdb shows in-frame clones only, minus some. The table shows 2,000 or so clones, with roughly 92% occurring only once. This sample is part of a study of T cell clonotyping in hematopoietic cell transplantation. General study findings and limits: Pathologically expanded recipient clonotypes increased progressively from day 30 to day 180 as diversity fell. Higher Inverse Simpson Index values in graft donor and pretransplant recipient predicted broader posttransplant TCR diversity. Cells were unsorted, so CD4 and CD8 contributions were not separated.

Stated time point: recipient sample about 28 days before transplant, after cytoreduction. Blood collection times were about day -28 and days 30, 100, 180 posttransplant. CDR3 length: 17 residues. V was pared by 2 bases and J by 5 bases, with 9 bases of the junction left unmatched. Germline CDR1 is ENHRY and CDR2 is SYGVKD. The genes are TRBV10-3 and TRBJ2-1; TRBD2 agrees at 10 bases. This specimen was peripheral blood mononuclear cells, taken before stem cell transplant. The TCR was taken from a woman in her fifties or sixties with acute myeloid leukemia. Some clones in this sample may be carry-over from other donors' samples. The CDR3 coding sequence is TGTGCCATCAGTGAGACTGTAGCGGGGGGCCAGGACAATGAGCAGTTCTTC. It translates to CAISETVAGGQDNEQFF.